One and the same sample provided the 10 T cell receptor beta chains below, sequenced in a study of T cells in women clearing cervical HPV infection (dated by TCRdb to between 2018 and 2020). The library came from the immunoSEQ multiplex PCR assay. Drawn from immuneACCESS, this table holds only the in-frame rearrangements with V and J called that TCRdb kept. Clones are partly lost; checked studies trace under half to an unresolved V gene and leave the rest unexplained. The table for this sample lists approximately 35,000 clones. Together, the top ten hold approximately 6.8% of the sample. Sequencing used blood buffy coat. The origin of the receptors is a woman aged 18 to 75 with a cervical HPV16 infection that either progressed to CIN3+ or cleared (not recorded which).

Concerning this clone itself: The CDR3 is cut off 3 residues early in the read; its end comes from the germline J gene. The gene calls are TRBV9 and TRBJ2-5; 11 nucleotides line up with TRBD2. Germline V gene data show CDR1 as SGDLS and CDR2 as YYNGEE. V was pared by 1 base and J by 4 bases, with 3 bases of the junction left unmatched. The CDR3 is made up of 15 amino acids. CDR3 bases read: TGTGCCAGCAGCGTACTAGGGACTAGCGGAGAGACC. Its translation: CASSVLGTSGET. The complete CDR3 protein is CASSVLGTSGETQYF.

Notes on this clone: The read stops 3 residues short of the end of the CDR3; the missing end is completed from the germline J gene. This chain uses TRBV7-2 with TRBJ1-2; maybe TRBD1 (5 bases). V dropped 3 bases and J dropped 1 base, with 6 bases sitting between them. The CDR3 length is 13 residues. The germline gives CDR1 SGHTA, CDR2 FQGNSA. The covered CDR3 bases are TGTGCCAGCAGCTTCGACAGTAACTATGGC. Encoded protein: CASSFDSNYG. The entire CDR3 sequence reads CASSFDSNYGYTF.

Notes on this clone: The read halts 3 residues ahead of the CDR3 end, with the missing end drawn from the germline J gene. The chain joins TRBV30 to TRBJ2-1; 9 bases align to TRBD1. Germline trimming cut 1 base from V and 2 bases from J; bases unmatched to any gene: 3. Germline V gives CDR1 GTSNPN, CDR2 SVGIG (reference sequence). The CDR3 loop spans 15 amino acids. CDR3 bases read: TGTGCCTGGAGTGCCGGGACAGGGACCTACAATGAG. Protein product: CAWSAGTGTYNE. The whole CDR3 protein reads CAWSAGTGTYNEQFF.

With regard to this clone: The CDR3 end is not reached by the read, which stops 3 residues before it; the germline J gene fills it in. The J gene is TRBJ2-3, the V gene TRBV7-2; D call uncertain. The CDR3 consists of 14 residues. Trimming cost V 6 bases and J 7 bases, with 17 bases left between them. Germline V gives CDR1 SGHTA, CDR2 FQGNSA. The CDR3 sequence: CASSLNRLMNTQYF. The DNA read from the CDR3 is TGTGCCAGCAGTCTAAACCGCCTGATGAATACG.

A word on this clone: The CDR3 extends 3 residues past the end of the read, so its final part is completed from the germline J gene. This rearrangement joins TRBV19 to TRBJ1-2, with a tentative D call TRBD1 (5 bases). This CDR3 contains 15 residues. V lost 6 bases and J lost 4, with 18 bases in between. Germline V CDR1 and CDR2: LNHDA, SQIVND (reference sequence). The CDR3 DNA, read in part, is TGTGCCAGTAGCCATCGCTCACAGGAGCCCTATGGC. It encodes CASSHRSQEPYG. The whole CDR3 is CASSHRSQEPYGYTF. Filled out from reference TRBV19 and TRBJ1-2, the complete variable domain reads DGGITQSPKYLFRKEGQNVTLSCEQNLNHDAMYWYRQDPGQGLRLIYYSQIVNDFQKGDIAEGYSVSREKKESFPLTVTSAQKNPTAFYLCASSHRSQEPYGYTFGSGTRLTVV.

A remark on this clone: Coverage ceases 3 residues before the CDR3 finishes, and the germline J gene fills in the end. V is TRBV7-3 and J is TRBJ1-2; D call uncertain. CDR1 is SGHTA and CDR2 is FQGTGA in the germline V gene. The CDR3 contains 14 residues. CDR3 bases read: TGTGCCAGCAGCTTGGTGGCCCCCACAGATACC. Its translation: CASSLVAPTDT. The whole CDR3 reads CASSLVAPTDTYTF.

As to this clone: The CDR3 end is not reached by the read, which stops 3 residues before it; the germline J gene fills it in. This chain connects TRBV5-6 to TRBJ2-3, with 8 positions matching TRBD2. With 2 bases clipped from V and 6 bases from J, the junction kept 8 bases outside the gene matches. The CDR3 totals 15 residues. Germline V gene data show CDR1 as SGHDT and CDR2 as YYEEEE. The CDR3 loop reads CASSFRLAGTDTQYF. The CDR3 DNA, read in part, is TGTGCCAGCAGCTTTCGTCTAGCGGGTACGGATACG.

Turning to this clone: The read comes to an end 3 residues before the CDR3 does, leaving the germline J gene to fill in the end. The rearrangement joins TRBV5-5 to TRBJ1-2, with a tentative D call TRBD1 (5 bases). The V gene lost 1 base and the J gene lost 7 bases, with 11 bases spanning the gap. CDR3 size: 13 residues. Germline V gene sequence: CDR1 SGHKS, CDR2 YYEKEE (reference sequence). Incomplete CDR3 DNA: TGTGCCAGCAGCTTGATAGGGGTTAGTGGC. Its translation is CASSLIGVSG. The entire CDR3 protein is CASSLIGVSGYTF. The full variable domain, completed using reference TRBV5-5 and TRBJ1-2, is DAGVTQSPTHLIKTRGQQVTLRCSPISGHKSVSWYQQVLGQGPQFIFQYYEKEERGRGNFPDRFSARQFPNYSSELNVNALLLGDSALYLCASSLIGVSGYTFGSGTRLTVV.

A remark on this clone: The read ends 3 residues early relative to the CDR3; the germline J gene fills the gap. This chain joins TRBV2 and TRBJ1-2, with 7 bases that match TRBD1. The CDR3 extends over 13 amino acids. V trimming: 7 bases; J trimming: 6 bases; junction bases outside the gene matches: 8. Per germline, CDR1 SNHLY and CDR2 FYNNEI. The CDR3 region is CASNPRGPDGYTF. The covered CDR3 bases are TGTGCCAGCAATCCGAGGGGGCCGGATGGC.

Comment on this clone: The read ends 3 residues shy of where the CDR3 ends; the end is completed using the germline J gene. This chain connects TRBV12-5 to TRBJ2-5; TRBD2 agrees at 11 bases. CDR1 and CDR2 from the germline V gene are LGHNT and FRNRAP. The CDR3 has 15 residues. J gave up 2 bases and V 6 bases, and 5 bases lay outside the gene matches. The sequenced part of the CDR3 DNA is TGTGCTAGTGGCCCGGGACTAGCGGTTCAAGAGACC. Translating it yields CASGPGLAVQET. The CDR3 in full is CASGPGLAVQETQYF.